These T cell receptor beta chains were read from a single sample in a study of T cell responses to AZD1222 COVID-19 vaccine. Profiled with immunoSEQ multiplex PCR; TCRdb holds only in-frame clones, not every one. This table holds 100,000 to 150,000 clones, over 70% found once. This specimen was peripheral blood, taken on day 0 of AZD1222 vaccination. The receptors here all came from an adult in good health. CDR3s include the opening cysteine and the closing phenylalanine or tryptophan. A D gene is named only where the DNA matches it firmly. Rows give clone size only sometimes, using once, few, many, or a class for an expanded clone.

j_gene: TRBJ1-6; d_gene: -; abundance: -; v_gene: TRBV4-3; CDR3nt: TGCGCCAGCAGCCAAGAAGGCGGCCTAGATTCACCCCTCCACTTT; CDR3aa: CASSQEGGLDSPLHF
j_gene: TRBJ1-3; d_gene: -; abundance: -; v_gene: TRBV9; CDR3nt: TGTGCCAGCAGCGGAGACATGGTCGGAAACACCATATATTTT; CDR3aa: CASSGDMVGNTIYF
j_gene: TRBJ2-7; d_gene: -; abundance: -; v_gene: TRBV20-1; CDR3nt: TGCAGTGGGATTCAAGGGGATGAGCAGTACTTC; CDR3aa: CSGIQGDEQYF
j_gene: TRBJ1-6; d_gene: -; abundance: -; v_gene: TRBV6-2/TRBV6-3; CDR3nt: TGTGCCAGCAGTTACGGACCGAAGAGGGCCTATAATTCACCCCTCCACTTT; CDR3aa: CASSYGPKRAYNSPLHF
j_gene: TRBJ2-2; d_gene: -; abundance: -; v_gene: TRBV6-4; CDR3nt: TGTGCCAGCAGTGGGCAGTTGGCCGGGGAGCTGTTTTTT; CDR3aa: CASSGQLAGELFF
j_gene: TRBJ2-7; d_gene: -; abundance: -; v_gene: TRBV28; CDR3nt: TGTGCCAGCAGTTTACAGGGTAGCTCCTACGAGCAGTACTTC; CDR3aa: CASSLQGSSYEQYF
j_gene: TRBJ1-1; d_gene: -; abundance: -; v_gene: TRBV5-1; CDR3nt: TGCGCCAGCAGCTTGGCCGGGGATCTGTCTACTGAAGCTTTCTTT; CDR3aa: CASSLAGDLSTEAFF
j_gene: TRBJ2-2; d_gene: TRBD2; abundance: -; v_gene: TRBV4-1; CDR3nt: TGCGCCAGCAGCCAAGCGCTAGCGGGAGCTTTGGGCACCGGGGAGCTGTTTTTT; CDR3aa: CASSQALAGALGTGELFF
j_gene: TRBJ2-3; d_gene: TRBD2; abundance: -; v_gene: TRBV5-1; CDR3nt: TGCGCCAGCAGAAGACTAGCGGGAGTGGGGGATACGCAGTATTTT; CDR3aa: CASRRLAGVGDTQYF
j_gene: TRBJ2-7; d_gene: -; abundance: -; v_gene: TRBV28; CDR3nt: TGTGCCAGTGCCCAGGGACCCTACGAGCAGTACTTC; CDR3aa: CASAQGPYEQYF
j_gene: TRBJ2-7; d_gene: -; abundance: -; v_gene: TRBV7-8; CDR3nt: TGTGCCAGCAGCCCCTCTAACCAAGTTGTGACCTACGAGCAGTACTTC; CDR3aa: CASSPSNQVVTYEQYF
j_gene: TRBJ1-1; d_gene: -; abundance: -; v_gene: TRBV5-6; CDR3nt: TGTGCCAGCAGCCGGTCTGTAGGCACTGAAGCTTTCTTT; CDR3aa: CASSRSVGTEAFF
j_gene: TRBJ2-3; d_gene: TRBD2; abundance: -; v_gene: TRBV7-2; CDR3nt: TGTGCCAGCAACTCAGGGACTAGCGGCACAGATACGCAGTATTTT; CDR3aa: CASNSGTSGTDTQYF
j_gene: TRBJ2-7; d_gene: TRBD1; abundance: -; v_gene: TRBV5-1; CDR3nt: TGCGCCAGCAGCCCGCCCGGACAGGGAGACTACGAGCAGTACTTC; CDR3aa: CASSPPGQGDYEQYF
j_gene: TRBJ2-2; d_gene: TRBD2; abundance: -; v_gene: TRBV5-4; CDR3nt: TGTGCCAGCAGTCGACTAGCGGGAGATATCACCGGGGAGCTGTTTTTT; CDR3aa: CASSRLAGDITGELFF
j_gene: TRBJ2-7; d_gene: TRBD1; abundance: -; v_gene: TRBV11-2; CDR3nt: TGTGCCAGCAGCCTTGGGACAGGGAGTTACTACGAGCAGTACTTC; CDR3aa: CASSLGTGSYYEQYF
j_gene: TRBJ1-1; d_gene: -; abundance: -; v_gene: TRBV21-1; CDR3nt: TGTGCCAGCAGCGGGTCCTCCAGGAACACTGAAGCTTTCTTT; CDR3aa: CASSGSSRNTEAFF
j_gene: TRBJ1-2; d_gene: -; abundance: -; v_gene: TRBV18; CDR3nt: TGTGCCAGCTCACCCCAAGACGGAAACTATGGCTACACCTTC; CDR3aa: CASSPQDGNYGYTF
j_gene: TRBJ2-3; d_gene: TRBD2; abundance: -; v_gene: TRBV5-1; CDR3nt: TGCGCCAGCAGCAAGGGACTAGCGGCTTTAGATACGCAGTATTTT; CDR3aa: CASSKGLAALDTQYF
j_gene: TRBJ2-7; d_gene: -; abundance: -; v_gene: TRBV28; CDR3nt: TGTGCCAGCAGTATATTAGGCTACGAGCAGTACTTC; CDR3aa: CASSILGYEQYF
j_gene: TRBJ1-3; d_gene: -; abundance: -; v_gene: TRBV18; CDR3nt: TGTGCCAGCTCAATAAATGATCCGACCCGGATAGACACCATATATTTT; CDR3aa: CASSINDPTRIDTIYF
j_gene: TRBJ1-4; d_gene: TRBD1; abundance: -; v_gene: TRBV4-3; CDR3nt: TGCGCCAGCAGCCAAGGACAGGGTGAAAAACTGTTTTTT; CDR3aa: CASSQGQGEKLFF
j_gene: TRBJ1-5; d_gene: TRBD1; abundance: -; v_gene: TRBV30; CDR3nt: TGTGCCTGGAACCAGGACAGGGGTCAGCCCCAGCATTTT; CDR3aa: CAWNQDRGQPQHF
j_gene: TRBJ2-7; d_gene: -; abundance: few; v_gene: TRBV4-3; CDR3nt: TGCGCCAGCAGCCAAGACAGCTCCTACGAGCAGTACTTC; CDR3aa: CASSQDSSYEQYF